The entry below gives a single T cell receptor beta chain sequence along with its context. Its antigen is not identified. There are 11 residues in the CDR3. CDR1 MNHNS and CDR2 SASEGT come from the germline V gene. The V end lost 2 bases, the J end lost 6 bases, and 2 bases lay between the germline ends. Selected positively for CCR7 and CD45RO-negative, naive CD8 cells excluded terminally differentiated effector memory CD45RA+ cells. This record belongs to a study of shared clonotypes between healthy human individuals. Study-wide results and limits: The study sampled only blood, and tissue repertoires likely differ. Sharing across several donors was seen in roughly 5% of naive CD4 clonotypes. The expectation was that sequencing depth would affect clonotype sharing among donors.

Here immunoSEQ multiplex PCR was the method, and the copy in TCRdb shows in-frame clones only, minus some. The sample lists hundreds of thousands of clones, about 98% occurring once. This receptor was obtained from a man younger than 40 in good health. Source material: naive CD8+ T cells sorted from blood. The rearrangement uses TRBV6-1 and TRBJ2-1; D gene uncertain. The CDR3 sequence: CASSEINEQFF. The CDR3 nucleotides are TGTGCCAGCAGTGAAATCAATGAGCAGTTCTTC.